A selection of T cell receptor beta chains follows, all from one sample in a study of beta chain features in type 1 diabetes. Method: immunoSEQ multiplex PCR; TCRdb's copy keeps in-frame clones and lacks some. The sample shows a few hundred thousand clones, around 12% of them seen only once. Source material: naive CD4+ T cells from blood. These receptors were taken from a woman under 30 with type 1 diabetes. Both conserved end residues are trimmed from each CDR3. Each record gives: J gene, CDR3 length, V gene, clone size, CDR3 protein. Clone size is not always given. Where it is, it says once, few, many or a class for expanded clones.

>TRBJ1-2|15|TRBV27|-
ASSLSRQGAINYGYT
>TRBJ2-1|12|TRBV11-2|few
ASSRDSSYNEQF
>TRBJ2-3|9|TRBV25-1|-
ASSLTDTQY
>TRBJ2-7|11|TRBV9|few
ASSVRAGDEQY
>TRBJ2-1|14|TRBV5-1|-
ATRELWDYENNEQF
>TRBJ1-1|11|TRBV9|-
ASSVVSNTEAF
>TRBJ2-5|11|TRBV27|-
VSWGRALGTQY
>-|9|TRBV27|-
ASSSSYEQY
>TRBJ1-1|9|TRBV20-1|few
SARNSREAF
>TRBJ2-7|11|TRBV30|-
AWSVRFSHEQY
>TRBJ2-2|13|TRBV5-1|-
ASTLAGSFTGELF
>TRBJ1-1|14|TRBV9|-
ASSAGTLGGEFQAF
>TRBJ2-7|11|TRBV25-1|-
ASSLGRGYEQY
>TRBJ1-2|13|TRBV4-1|few
ASSQDIGQSYGYT